This TCR beta chain appears in the sequencing data of a study of cytomegalovirus exposure and HLA in healthy donors. About the research overall: Researchers found that roughly 77% of fewer than 450 genotyped donors fell within the Caucasian-associated ancestry cluster. General study findings and limits: Later analysis associated a missense DCLRE1C variant with TCR beta V- and J-gene trimming.

Comments on this clone: The antigen remains undetermined.

The ends were cut back, 9 bases at V and 9 bases at J, with 18 bases in the middle. CDR3 length: 13 amino acids. From germline, CDR1 is WNHNN and CDR2 SYGVQD (reference sequence). PCR primers comprised 60 Vbeta and 13 Jbeta primers. Libraries were prepared by immunoSEQ multiplex PCR; TCRdb keeps only in-frame clonotypes and omits some of them. The sample shows some 97,000 clones, about 74% of them seen only once. The receptor's source is a woman between 18 and 30 years old in good health and CMV-seropositive. The material sequenced was PBMCs. The gene calls are TRBV10-1 and TRBJ2-1; D may be TRBD1 (5 bases). CDR3 sequence (DNA): TGCGCCAGGGGGCTCCACGGGTGGATTGAGCAGTTCTTC. Its protein product is CARGLHGWIEQFF.